These T cell receptor beta chains were read from a single sample in a study of cytomegalovirus exposure and HLA in healthy donors. Profiling relied on immunoSEQ multiplex PCR, and the TCRdb table lists in-frame clones only, not all of them. The sample has 100,000 to 150,000 clones; around 75% are singletons. Material: PBMCs. The receptors originated from a man aged 30-40 years in good health and CMV-seronegative. The CDR3 runs from the conserved cysteine through the conserved F or W. D genes are given only for firm matches. Some rows mark clone size as missing; the rest say once, few, many or name a class of expanded clone.

j_call d_call clone_size v_call cdr3_aa cdr3_nt
TRBJ1-1 - - TRBV28 CASSSFGRGENTEAFF TGTGCCAGCAGCTCGTTTGGCCGGGGGGAGAACACTGAAGCTTTCTTT
TRBJ2-1 TRBD2 - TRBV27 CASSFASGGYNEQFF TGTGCCAGCAGTTTCGCTAGCGGGGGGTACAATGAGCAGTTCTTC
TRBJ2-7 - - TRBV13 CASRKQGGVYEQYF TGTGCCAGCAGGAAACAGGGTGGGGTTTACGAGCAGTACTTC
TRBJ1-1 TRBD1 - TRBV28 CASSQFPPNQGAGSAAFF TGTGCCAGCAGCCAGTTCCCCCCCAACCAGGGGGCCGGATCGGCGGCTTTCTTT
TRBJ1-5 TRBD1 - TRBV2 CASSIGQGYQPQHF TGTGCCAGCAGTATCGGACAGGGATATCAGCCCCAGCATTTT
TRBJ1-1 TRBD1 few TRBV11-2 CASSLDATGSMNTEAFF TGTGCCAGCAGCTTAGATGCGACAGGGAGTATGAACACTGAAGCTTTCTTT
TRBJ1-1 - - TRBV19 CASRAPWGHRHTEAFF TGTGCCAGTAGGGCCCCCTGGGGCCATCGGCACACTGAAGCTTTCTTT
TRBJ2-7 TRBD1 few TRBV6-1 CASSPGTGGWYEQYF TGTGCCAGCAGCCCCGGGACAGGGGGTTGGTACGAGCAGTACTTC
TRBJ1-1 - - TRBV15 CATSGGTDWDTEAFF TGTGCCACCAGCGGCGGGACCGATTGGGACACTGAAGCTTTCTTT
TRBJ2-3 TRBD2 - TRBV10-3 CAISDLLAGAPPGLADTQYF TGTGCCATCAGTGACCTACTAGCGGGGGCCCCCCCCGGGTTAGCAGATACGCAGTATTTT
TRBJ2-7 TRBD1 - TRBV28 CASSQTGGPYEQYF TGTGCCAGCAGCCAGACAGGGGGTCCCTACGAGCAGTACTTC
TRBJ1-2 TRBD1 - TRBV28 CASSRQGLGYGYTF TGTGCCAGCAGTCGACAGGGGCTGGGTTATGGCTACACCTTC
TRBJ2-7 - - TRBV10-3 CAISEGQNEQYF TGTGCCATCAGTGAGGGACAGAACGAGCAGTACTTC
TRBJ1-2 - - TRBV6-5 CASSPPGANYGYTF TGTGCCAGCAGTCCACCGGGGGCTAACTATGGCTACACCTTC
TRBJ2-2 TRBD1 - TRBV6-5 CASIPGQLNTGELFF TGTGCCAGCATACCGGGACAGCTGAACACCGGGGAGCTGTTTTTT
TRBJ1-4 - - TRBV7-9 CASSFRDTAEKLFF TGTGCCAGCAGCTTCCGGGACACAGCTGAAAAACTGTTTTTT
TRBJ1-5 TRBD1 - TRBV19 CASSRTGGGNQPQHF TGTGCCAGTAGCAGGACAGGGGGAGGCAATCAGCCCCAGCATTTT
TRBJ2-3 - few TRBV29-1 CSVRDYTDTQYF TGCAGCGTGCGCGACTACACAGATACGCAGTATTTT